This T cell receptor (beta chain) comes out of a study of lymphopenia after photon versus proton radiotherapy. Study-wide results and caveats: Post-nadir diversity loss with photons came from oligoclonal expansion, particularly CD8+ Temra cells.

Generated by immunoSEQ multiplex PCR, the TCRdb table keeps only in-frame clones and is missing some. Of approximately 66,000 clones listed, around 86% were seen once; the top ten hold approximately 2%. V lost 2 bases, J lost 6 bases, and 4 bases lay in between. Germline-derived CDR1 and CDR2 are SEHNR and FQNEAQ (reference sequence). This CDR3 spans 12 amino acids. This clone showed up just a few times. The antigen is undetermined. The sequence was collected from a man aged 35-49 years with gastric cancer. The specimen comprised peripheral blood, sampled from a patient treated with photon-based radiotherapy. V is TRBV7-9 and J is TRBJ2-2, with D uncertain. The CDR3 sequence is CASSLTAGELFF. CDR3 bases: TGTGCCAGCAGCTTAACCGCCGGGGAGCTGTTTTTT.